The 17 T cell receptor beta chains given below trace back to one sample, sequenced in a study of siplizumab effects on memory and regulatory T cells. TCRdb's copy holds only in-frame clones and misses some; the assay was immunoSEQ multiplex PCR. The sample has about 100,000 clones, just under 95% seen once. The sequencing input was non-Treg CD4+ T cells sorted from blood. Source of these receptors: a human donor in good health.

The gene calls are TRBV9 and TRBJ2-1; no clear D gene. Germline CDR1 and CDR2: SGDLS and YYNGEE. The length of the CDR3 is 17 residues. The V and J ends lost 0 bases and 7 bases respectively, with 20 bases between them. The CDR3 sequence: CASSVAETSRARNEQFF. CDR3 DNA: TGTGCCAGCAGCGTAGCCGAGACATCTAGGGCGAGGAATGAGCAGTTCTTC.

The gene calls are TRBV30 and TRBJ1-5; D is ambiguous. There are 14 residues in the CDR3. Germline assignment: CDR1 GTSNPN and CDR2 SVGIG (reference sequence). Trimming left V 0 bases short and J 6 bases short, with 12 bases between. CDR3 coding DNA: TGTGCCTGGAGTGTACGGGGAGTAGCTCAGCCCCAGCATTTT. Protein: CAWSVRGVAQPQHF.

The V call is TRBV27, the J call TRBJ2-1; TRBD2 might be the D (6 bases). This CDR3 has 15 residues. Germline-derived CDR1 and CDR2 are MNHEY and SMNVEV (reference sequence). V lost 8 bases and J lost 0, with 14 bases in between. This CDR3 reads CASRPAGGSYNEQFF. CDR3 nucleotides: TGTGCCAGCCGCCCAGCGGGTGGCTCCTACAATGAGCAGTTCTTC.

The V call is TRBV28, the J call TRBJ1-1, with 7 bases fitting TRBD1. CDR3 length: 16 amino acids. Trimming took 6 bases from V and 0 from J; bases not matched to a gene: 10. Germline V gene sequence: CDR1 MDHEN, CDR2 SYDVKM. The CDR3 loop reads CASRPTRQGVNTEAFF. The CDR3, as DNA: TGTGCCAGCAGACCCACGAGACAGGGAGTGAACACTGAAGCTTTCTTT.

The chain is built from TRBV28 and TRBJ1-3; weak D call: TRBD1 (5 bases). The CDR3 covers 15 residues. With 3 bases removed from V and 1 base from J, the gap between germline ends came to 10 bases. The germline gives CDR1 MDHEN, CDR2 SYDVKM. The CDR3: CASSFSGISGNTIYF. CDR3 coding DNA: TGTGCCAGCAGTTTCTCAGGGATATCTGGAAACACCATATATTTT.

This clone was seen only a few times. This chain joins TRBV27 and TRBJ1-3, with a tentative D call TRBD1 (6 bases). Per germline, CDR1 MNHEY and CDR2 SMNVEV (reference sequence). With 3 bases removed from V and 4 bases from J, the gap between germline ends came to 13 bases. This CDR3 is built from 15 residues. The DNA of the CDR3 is TGTGCCAGCAGTTTCAAGGGAGGGGGAGGAAACACCATATATTTT. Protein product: CASSFKGGGGNTIYF.

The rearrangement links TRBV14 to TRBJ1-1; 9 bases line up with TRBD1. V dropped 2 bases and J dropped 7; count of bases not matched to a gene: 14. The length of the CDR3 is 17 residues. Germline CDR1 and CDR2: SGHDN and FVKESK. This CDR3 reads CASSQPGTGLSVNEAFF. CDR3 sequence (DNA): TGTGCCAGCAGCCAACCTGGGACAGGGCTGAGCGTTAATGAAGCTTTCTTT.

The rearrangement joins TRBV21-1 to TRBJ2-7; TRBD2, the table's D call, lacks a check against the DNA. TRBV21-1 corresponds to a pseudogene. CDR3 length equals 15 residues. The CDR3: CASSKTQTSSYEQYF. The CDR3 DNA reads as TGTGCCAGCAGCAAAACGCAAACTAGCTCCTACGAGCAGTACTTC.

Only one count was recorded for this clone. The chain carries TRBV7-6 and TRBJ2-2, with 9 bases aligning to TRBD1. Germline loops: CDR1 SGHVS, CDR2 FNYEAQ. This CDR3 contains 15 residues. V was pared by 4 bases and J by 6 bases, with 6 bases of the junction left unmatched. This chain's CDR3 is CASSYRDRVPGELFF. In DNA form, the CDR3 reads TGTGCCAGCAGCTACCGGGACAGGGTACCCGGGGAGCTGTTTTTT.

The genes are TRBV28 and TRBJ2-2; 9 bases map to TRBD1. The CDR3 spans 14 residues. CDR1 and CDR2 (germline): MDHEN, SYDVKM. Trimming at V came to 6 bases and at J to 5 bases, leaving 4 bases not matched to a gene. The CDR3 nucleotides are TGTGCCAGCAGGGGGACAGGGAGGACCGGGGAGCTGTTTTTT. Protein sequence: CASRGTGRTGELFF.

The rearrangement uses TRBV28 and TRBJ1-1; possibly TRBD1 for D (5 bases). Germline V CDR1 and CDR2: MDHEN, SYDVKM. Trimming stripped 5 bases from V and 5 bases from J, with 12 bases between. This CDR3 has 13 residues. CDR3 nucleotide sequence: TGTGCCAGCAGTGGGACGCGGGGGACTGAAGCTTTCTTT. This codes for CASSGTRGTEAFF.

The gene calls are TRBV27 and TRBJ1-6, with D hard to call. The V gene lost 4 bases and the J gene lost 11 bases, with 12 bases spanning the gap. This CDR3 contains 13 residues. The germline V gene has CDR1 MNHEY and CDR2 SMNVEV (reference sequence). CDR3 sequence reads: CASSSALWTPLHF. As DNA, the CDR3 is TGTGCCAGCAGTTCCGCTCTATGGACACCCCTCCACTTT.

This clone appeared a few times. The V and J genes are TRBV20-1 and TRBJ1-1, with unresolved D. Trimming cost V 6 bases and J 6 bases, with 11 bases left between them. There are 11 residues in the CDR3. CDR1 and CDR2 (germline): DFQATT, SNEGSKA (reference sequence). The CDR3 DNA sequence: TGCAGTGCCCCTGGAGTTTCTGAAGCTTTCTTT. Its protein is CSAPGVSEAFF.

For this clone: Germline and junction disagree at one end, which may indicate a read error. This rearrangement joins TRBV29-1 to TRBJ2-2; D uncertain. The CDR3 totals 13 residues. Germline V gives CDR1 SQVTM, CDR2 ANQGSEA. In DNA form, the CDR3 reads TGCAGCGTTGATATCCGGAACGCCGGGGAGCTGTTTTTT. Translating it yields CSVDIRNAGELFF.

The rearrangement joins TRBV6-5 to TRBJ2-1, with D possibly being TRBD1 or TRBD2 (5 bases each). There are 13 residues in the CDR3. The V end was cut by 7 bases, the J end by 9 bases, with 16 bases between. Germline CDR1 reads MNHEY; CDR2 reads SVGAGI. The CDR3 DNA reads TGTGCCAGCACCAGGGACCTCTCTAGTGAGCAGTTCTTC. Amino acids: CASTRDLSSEQFF.

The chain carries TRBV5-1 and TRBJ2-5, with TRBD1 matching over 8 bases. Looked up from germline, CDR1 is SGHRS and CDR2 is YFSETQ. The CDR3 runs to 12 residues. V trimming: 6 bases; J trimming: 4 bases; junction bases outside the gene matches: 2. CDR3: CASTGGGETQYF. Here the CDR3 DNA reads TGCGCCAGCACAGGGGGCGGAGAGACCCAGTACTTC.

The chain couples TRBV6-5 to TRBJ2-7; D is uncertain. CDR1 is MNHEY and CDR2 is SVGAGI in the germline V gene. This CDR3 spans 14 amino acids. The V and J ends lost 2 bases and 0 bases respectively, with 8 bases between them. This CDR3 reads CASSYGSTSYEQYF. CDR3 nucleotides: TGTGCCAGCAGTTACGGGTCCACCTCCTACGAGCAGTACTTC.